This T cell receptor (beta chain) was captured in a study of OX40 agonist ivuxolimab in advanced cancers. The overall study: Clinicians treated patients with ivuxolimab, an agonistic anti-OX40 (CD134) antibody. Study conclusions and caveats: Clonal expansion was seen in CD4+ and CD8+ blood T cells by week 6 at 0.1 to 3.0 mg/kg.

CDR3 size: 15 residues. The germline gives CDR1 ENHRY, CDR2 SYGVKD. Trimming cost V 2 bases and J 8 bases, with 18 bases left between them. Regarding this clone: Its target is unknown.

Sequencing used immunoSEQ multiplex PCR; TCRdb keeps in-frame clones, though not all of them. Here the sample spans 55,000 to 60,000 clones, approximately 88% being singletons. The sequence was obtained from an adult with an advanced solid tumor such as melanoma, head and neck, liver or kidney cancer. Sequences were derived from CD4+ or CD8+ T cells sorted from blood, sampled in a trial of the OX40 agonist ivuxolimab. The chain has TRBV10-3 and TRBJ1-2; possibly TRBD1 for D (5 bases). The DNA for the CDR3 is TGTGCCATCAGTGAGGCGGGGACGAATGGTAACGGCTACACCTTC. Protein sequence: CAISEAGTNGNGYTF.